The next 22 T cell receptor beta chains were all read from a single sample in a study of identical twins. In TCRdb, the 5' RACE reads were re-called with MiXCR into one record per CDR3 protein. In the table there are about 530,000 distinct CDR3 sequences, 20% to 25% of which are singletons. These same records also appear under a second study, on yellow fever vaccine responses in identical twins.

What was sequenced was CD4+ T cells sorted from blood. The receptors originated from a woman aged 18 to 35 in good health.

The J gene is TRBJ2-1, the V gene TRBV10-3, with D perhaps TRBD2 (5 bases). The CDR3 runs to 15 residues. Germline CDR1 and CDR2: ENHRY and SYGVKD. V was pared by 10 bases and J by 6 bases, with 22 bases between. The CDR3 coding sequence is TGTGCCAGCGGAGTTGGCTCCGAGGGCCCCAATGAGCAGTTCTTC. Amino acid sequence: CASGVGSEGPNEQFF.

This clonotype was observed a few times. This chain uses TRBV20-1 with TRBJ2-5; TRBD2 matches 8 bases. The CDR3 is 14 amino acids. Looked up from germline, CDR1 is DFQATT and CDR2 is SNEGSKA (reference sequence). V dropped 0 bases and J dropped 5; count of bases not matched to a gene: 5. The CDR3 is CSARDPRLAETQYF. The CDR3, as DNA: TGCAGTGCTAGAGATCCTCGACTAGCGGAGACCCAGTACTTC.

This clonotype occurred a few times. This chain uses TRBV5-1 with TRBJ2-3; D might be TRBD2 (5 bases). In germline, CDR1 is SGHRS, CDR2 YFSETQ. Trimming shortened V by 4 bases and J by 4 bases, and 19 bases separated the two germline ends. The CDR3 totals 16 residues. Written as DNA, the CDR3 is TGCGCCAGCAGCAAAGAGCGGCTAGACGTAGCAGATACGCAGTATTTT. It is translated as CASSKERLDVADTQYF.

The table lists this clonotype with a few counts. The rearrangement uses TRBV5-1 and TRBJ2-1, with D maybe TRBD1 (5 bases). The V end lost 7 bases, the J end lost 10 bases, and 12 bases lay between the germline ends. The CDR3 length is 11 residues. Germline assignment: CDR1 SGHRS and CDR2 YFSETQ. CDR3 DNA sequence: TGCGCCAGCGGGGCGGTTGACGAGCAGTTCTTC. As protein: CASGAVDEQFF.

This clonotype was counted at least ten times. The chain combines TRBV12-3 or TRBV12-4 with TRBJ2-7; D ambiguous. V lost 2 bases, J lost 2 bases, and 4 bases lay in between. The CDR3 sequence is 12 residues long. The CDR3 region has the DNA TGTGCCAGCAGTTTAATCCCCTACGAGCAGTACTTC. This translates into CASSLIPYEQYF.

CDR3 sequence (DNA): TGTGCCAGCAGTTCCTCAGGGGAATTCCGGCCCCAGCATTTT. Translation gives CASSSSGEFRPQHF. The V gene is TRBV12-3 or TRBV12-4, the J gene TRBJ1-5; the D gene is possibly TRBD1 (6 bases). This CDR3 comprises 14 residues. The germline V and J ends were trimmed by 4 bases and 9 bases, with 16 bases remaining between them.

Only one count was recorded for this clonotype. The chain is built from TRBV4-1 and TRBJ2-1; maybe TRBD2 (5 bases). CDR1 and CDR2 from the germline V gene are MGHRA and YSYEKL. The CDR3 is 14 residues long. Between the trimmed V and J ends, which lost 4 bases and 4 bases, there was a span of 11 bases. The CDR3 DNA sequence: TGCGCCAGCAGCCCATTAACGGGGTACAATGAGCAGTTCTTC. Translation gives CASSPLTGYNEQFF.

The CDR3 region is CSVEPTSGPYEQYF. The DNA of the CDR3 is TGCAGCGTTGAGCCGACTAGCGGACCCTACGAGCAGTACTTC. The V and J genes are TRBV29-1 and TRBJ2-7; TRBD2 matches 9 bases. CDR1 and CDR2 (germline): SQVTM, ANQGSEA. The CDR3 sequence is 14 residues long. The V segment lost 3 bases and the J segment 2 bases; nucleotides outside the gene matches: 5.

This clonotype showed up just a few times. This sequence joins TRBV10-3 and TRBJ2-1, with 7 bases aligning to TRBD2. J gave up 4 bases and V 5 bases, and 14 bases lay outside the gene matches. The length of the CDR3 is 17 residues. The germline gives CDR1 ENHRY, CDR2 SYGVKD. CDR3 bases: TGTGCCATCAGTCCGGCTAGCGGAGGTAATGGGTACAATGAGCAGTTCTTC. Translating gives CAISPASGGNGYNEQFF.

This clonotype was observed a few times. J is TRBJ2-5 and V is TRBV7-2; tentatively, D is TRBD2 (5 bases). V was trimmed by 5 bases and J by 1 base, leaving 17 bases between them. CDR3 length: 16 residues. Germline loops: CDR1 SGHTA, CDR2 FQGNSA. Here the CDR3 reads CASSPLGGRIQETQYF. The CDR3 bases are TGTGCCAGCAGCCCACTGGGCGGGCGGATCCAAGAGACCCAGTACTTC.

The chain carries TRBV5-1 and TRBJ2-7; perhaps TRBD2 as D (5 bases). The CDR3 contains 18 residues. The V gene's germline CDR1 is SGHRS and CDR2 YFSETQ. V dropped 6 bases and J dropped 0 bases, with 25 bases sitting between them. The CDR3 sequence: CASNLGKDRIATSYEQYF. In DNA, the CDR3 is TGCGCCAGCAACTTAGGTAAAGATCGCATAGCGACCTCCTACGAGCAGTACTTC.

This sequence joins TRBV12-3 or TRBV12-4 and TRBJ1-3, with D tentatively TRBD1 (5 bases). V lost 6 bases and J lost 5, with 14 bases in between. The CDR3 spans 14 residues. The CDR3 reads CASSPREARNTIYF. The CDR3 region has the DNA TGTGCCAGCAGCCCCAGGGAGGCCAGAAACACCATATATTTT.

This clonotype was seen ten or more times. This chain connects TRBV20-1 to TRBJ2-3; D not resolved. The CDR3 consists of 14 residues. In germline, CDR1 is DFQATT, CDR2 SNEGSKA (reference sequence). Between the trimmed V and J ends, which lost 5 bases and 0 bases, there was a span of 12 bases. CDR3 protein: CSASRGISTDTQYF. The DNA for the CDR3 is TGCAGTGCTTCCCGCGGAATCAGCACAGATACGCAGTATTTT.

V usage is TRBV5-1 and J usage is TRBJ2-6, with D possibly being TRBD1 (6 bases). CDR3 length: 16 residues. The V gene lost 7 bases and the J gene lost 0 bases, with 14 bases spanning the gap. Germline V gene sequence: CDR1 SGHRS, CDR2 YFSETQ. Here the CDR3 DNA reads TGCGCCAGCCGACCGACAGGCACCTCTGGGGCCAACGTCCTGACTTTC. Its translation is CASRPTGTSGANVLTF.

This sequence joins TRBV2 and TRBJ2-1; tentative D call: TRBD2 (6 bases). There are 16 residues in the CDR3. The V end was cut by 7 bases, the J end by 6 bases, with 22 bases between. Germline V gene data show CDR1 as SNHLY and CDR2 as FYNNEI. The CDR3 loop reads CASTLGRAGTLNEQFF. In DNA, the CDR3 is TGTGCCAGCACCTTGGGGCGGGCGGGGACCCTCAATGAGCAGTTCTTC.

The chain is built from TRBV6-1 and TRBJ1-6, with D possibly being TRBD1 (6 bases). Germline loops: CDR1 MNHNS, CDR2 SASEGT. CDR3 length equals 14 residues. V dropped 6 bases and J dropped 7 bases, with 13 bases sitting between them. As DNA, the CDR3 is TGTGCCAGCAGACCCGGACAGCAGAATTCACCCCTCCACTTT. As protein: CASRPGQQNSPLHF.

The CDR3 nucleotides are TGTGCCATCAGTGACGGAACGAGCTCCTATAATTCACCCCTCCACTTT. This codes for CAISDGTSSYNSPLHF. The chain recombines TRBV10-3 with TRBJ1-6; D is undetermined. CDR3 size: 16 residues. Trimming took off 3 bases at V and 0 bases at J, with 9 bases between the two ends. In germline, CDR1 is ENHRY, CDR2 SYGVKD.

This clonotype was counted between two and nine times. The chain is built from TRBV3-1 and TRBJ2-5, with TRBD2 as a possible D gene (6 bases). The CDR3 consists of 14 residues. V was clipped by 2 bases and J by 3 bases, with 10 bases between them. Germline-derived CDR1 and CDR2 are LGHDT and YNNKEL (reference sequence). Here the CDR3 reads CASSQMGGKETQYF. The CDR3 DNA is TGTGCCAGCAGCCAAATGGGAGGAAAAGAGACCCAGTACTTC.

This chain uses TRBV12-3 or TRBV12-4 with TRBJ1-6, with D uncertain. CDR3 size: 14 residues. V lost 2 bases and J lost 6, with 8 bases in between. The CDR3 DNA follows: TGTGCCAGCAGTTTACGGCAGAGTAATTCACCCCTCCACTTT. Amino acid sequence: CASSLRQSNSPLHF.

Only a few counts were recorded for this clonotype. The chain employs TRBV14 and TRBJ2-1; D remains unclear. The germline V gene has CDR1 SGHDN and CDR2 FVKESK. V was trimmed by 1 base and J by 2 bases, leaving 9 bases between them. The CDR3 spans 15 residues. CDR3 amino acids: CASSQVGFPYNEQFF. The CDR3 DNA sequence: TGTGCCAGCAGCCAAGTGGGCTTTCCCTACAATGAGCAGTTCTTC.

Here the CDR3 reads CASSQESAGGNEQFF. CDR3 nucleotide sequence: TGCGCCAGCAGCCAAGAGTCAGCGGGGGGGAATGAGCAGTTCTTC. The chain has TRBV4-1 and TRBJ2-1, with 10 bases aligning to TRBD2. The CDR3 runs to 15 residues. In germline, CDR1 is MGHRA, CDR2 YSYEKL. The V gene end was trimmed by 0 bases and the J gene end by 7 bases; junction bases not matched to a gene: 3.

The chain links TRBV2 to TRBJ2-5; 8 nucleotides match TRBD1. V lost 2 bases to trimming and J lost 4 bases; unmatched junction nucleotides: 3. The CDR3 length is 14 residues. Germline V gene sequence: CDR1 SNHLY, CDR2 FYNNEI. CDR3 amino acids: CASSEIGQGETQYF. The CDR3 coding sequence is TGTGCCAGCAGTGAAATCGGACAGGGAGAGACCCAGTACTTC.